Given below is one T cell receptor beta chain in context. Sequenced by immunoSEQ multiplex PCR; TCRdb stores in-frame clones only, minus some. The table has roughly 30,000 clones, about nine tenths seen once. This sample is part of a study of T cell changes during pregnancy in multiple sclerosis. The sample in question was CD4+ T cells from peripheral blood mononuclear cells, obtained in the first trimester of pregnancy. The receptor was isolated from a female donor in good health, enrolled as a control in a pregnancy study.

Here the CDR3 reads CASSVGGIGRGNSPLHF. The CDR3 region has the DNA TGTGCCAGCAGCGTAGGGGGAATAGGGCGGGGGAATTCACCCCTCCACTTT. This sequence joins TRBV9 and TRBJ1-6, with a possible D match to TRBD1 (5 bases). The CDR3 contains 17 residues. Trimming left V 0 bases short and J 7 bases short, with 17 bases between. Germline V CDR1 and CDR2: SGDLS, YYNGEE.